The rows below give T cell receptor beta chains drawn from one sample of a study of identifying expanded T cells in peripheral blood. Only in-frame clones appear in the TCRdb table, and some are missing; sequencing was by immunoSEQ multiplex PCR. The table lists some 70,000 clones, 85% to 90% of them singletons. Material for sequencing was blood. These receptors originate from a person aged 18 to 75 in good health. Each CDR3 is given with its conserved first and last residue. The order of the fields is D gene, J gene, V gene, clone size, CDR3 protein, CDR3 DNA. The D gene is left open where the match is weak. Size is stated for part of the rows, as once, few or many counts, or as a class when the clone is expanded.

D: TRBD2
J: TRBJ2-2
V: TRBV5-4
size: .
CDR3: CASSLARAGGPGTGELFF
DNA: TGTGCCAGCAGCTTGGCACGGGCGGGAGGGCCCGGGACCGGGGAGCTGTTTTTT

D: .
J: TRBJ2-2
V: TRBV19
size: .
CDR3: CAASAPQNTGELFF
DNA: TGTGCTGCGTCAGCGCCACAGAACACCGGGGAGCTGTTTTTT

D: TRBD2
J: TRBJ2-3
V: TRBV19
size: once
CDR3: CASSGGATDTQYF
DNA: TGTGCCAGTAGCGGGGGGGCCACAGATACGCAGTATTTT

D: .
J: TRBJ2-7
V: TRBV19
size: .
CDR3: CASSTSISEASVYEQYF
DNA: TGTGCCAGTAGCACGAGTATCAGCGAGGCCAGTGTATACGAGCAGTACTTC

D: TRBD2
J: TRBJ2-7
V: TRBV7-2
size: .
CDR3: CASSRTSGRVHEQYF
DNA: TGTGCCAGCAGCCGGACTAGCGGGAGAGTGCACGAGCAGTACTTC

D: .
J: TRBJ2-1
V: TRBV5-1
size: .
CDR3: CASSLESSYNEQFF
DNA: TGCGCCAGCAGCTTGGAGAGCTCCTACAATGAGCAGTTCTTC

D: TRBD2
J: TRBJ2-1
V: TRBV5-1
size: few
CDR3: CASSLTSGSGYNEQFF
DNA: TGCGCCAGCAGCTTGACTAGCGGGAGTGGGTACAATGAGCAGTTCTTC

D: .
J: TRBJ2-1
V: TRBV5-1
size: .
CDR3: CASSLGGFYEQFF
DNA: TGCGCCAGCAGCTTGGGGGGATTCTATGAGCAGTTCTTC

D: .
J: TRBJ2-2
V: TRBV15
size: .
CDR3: CATSREITGELFF
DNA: TGTGCCACCAGCAGAGAAATAACCGGGGAGCTGTTTTTT

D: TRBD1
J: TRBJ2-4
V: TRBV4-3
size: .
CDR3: CASMDRAKNIQYF
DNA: TGCGCCAGCATGGACAGGGCCAAAAACATTCAGTACTTC

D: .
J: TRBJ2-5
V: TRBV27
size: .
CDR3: CASSLSGVFRGQETQYF
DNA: TGTGCCAGCAGTTTATCGGGCGTCTTTAGGGGCCAAGAGACCCAGTACTTC

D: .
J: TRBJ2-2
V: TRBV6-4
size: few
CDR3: CASSGTNTGELFF
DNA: TGTGCCAGCAGTGGGACAAACACCGGGGAGCTGTTTTTT

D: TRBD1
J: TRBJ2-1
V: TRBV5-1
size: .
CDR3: CASSRDRAIEQFF
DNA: TGCGCCAGCAGCCGTGACAGGGCTATTGAGCAGTTCTTC

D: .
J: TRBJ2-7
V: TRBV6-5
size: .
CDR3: CASSYPPEQYF
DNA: TGTGCCAGCAGTTACCCCCCCGAGCAGTACTTC

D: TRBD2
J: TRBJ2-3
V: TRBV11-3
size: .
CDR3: CASSSNSRPFGGDTQYF
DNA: TGTGCCAGCAGCTCGAATAGCCGCCCCTTCGGGGGGGATACGCAGTATTTT

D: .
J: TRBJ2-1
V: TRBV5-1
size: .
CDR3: CASSGGDPLHNEQFF
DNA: TGCGCCAGCAGCGGCGGGGATCCCCTACATAATGAGCAGTTCTTC

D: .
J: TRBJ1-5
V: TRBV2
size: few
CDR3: CASSDTYQPQHF
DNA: TGTGCCAGCAGTGACACTTATCAGCCCCAGCATTTT